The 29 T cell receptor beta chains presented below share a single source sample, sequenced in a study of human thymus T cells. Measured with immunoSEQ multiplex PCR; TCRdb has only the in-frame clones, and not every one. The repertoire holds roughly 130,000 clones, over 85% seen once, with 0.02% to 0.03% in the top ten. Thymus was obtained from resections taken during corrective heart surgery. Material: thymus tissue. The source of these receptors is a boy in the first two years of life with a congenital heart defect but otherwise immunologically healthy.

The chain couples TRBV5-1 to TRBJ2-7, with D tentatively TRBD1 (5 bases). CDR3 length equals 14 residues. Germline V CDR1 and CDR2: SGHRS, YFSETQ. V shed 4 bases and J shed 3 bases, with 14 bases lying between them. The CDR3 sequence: CASSEERRGYEQYF. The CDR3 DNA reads TGCGCCAGCAGCGAGGAAAGAAGGGGCTACGAGCAGTACTTC.

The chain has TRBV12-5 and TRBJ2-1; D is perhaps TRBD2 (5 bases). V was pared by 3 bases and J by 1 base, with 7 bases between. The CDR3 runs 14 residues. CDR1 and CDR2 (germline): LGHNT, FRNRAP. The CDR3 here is CASGFTSSYNEQFF. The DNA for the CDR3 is TGTGCTAGTGGTTTTACTAGTTCCTACAATGAGCAGTTCTTC.

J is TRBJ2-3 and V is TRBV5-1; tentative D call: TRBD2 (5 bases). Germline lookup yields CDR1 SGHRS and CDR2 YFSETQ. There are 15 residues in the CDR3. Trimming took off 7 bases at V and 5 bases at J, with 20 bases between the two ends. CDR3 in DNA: TGCGCCAGCTCGGACTTGGCGCAGATTCTAGATACGCAGTATTTT. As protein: CASSDLAQILDTQYF.

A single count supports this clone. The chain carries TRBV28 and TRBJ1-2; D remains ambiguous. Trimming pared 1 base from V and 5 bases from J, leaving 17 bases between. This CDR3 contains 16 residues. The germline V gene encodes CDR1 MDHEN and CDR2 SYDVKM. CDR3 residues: CASSLFSLWQPYGYTF. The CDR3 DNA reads TGTGCCAGCAGTTTATTCTCCCTTTGGCAGCCGTATGGCTACACCTTC.

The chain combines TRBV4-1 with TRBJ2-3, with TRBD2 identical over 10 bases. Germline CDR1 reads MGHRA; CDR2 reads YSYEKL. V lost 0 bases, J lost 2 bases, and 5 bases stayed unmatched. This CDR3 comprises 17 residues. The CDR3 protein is CASSQEGAGGPTDTQYF. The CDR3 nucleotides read TGCGCCAGCAGCCAAGAAGGAGCGGGGGGGCCCACAGATACGCAGTATTTT.

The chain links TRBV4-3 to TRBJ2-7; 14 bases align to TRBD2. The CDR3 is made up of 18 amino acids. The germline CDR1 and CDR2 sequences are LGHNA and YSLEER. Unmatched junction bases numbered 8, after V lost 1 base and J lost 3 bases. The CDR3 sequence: CASSQAFLGTSGGYEQYF. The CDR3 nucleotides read TGCGCCAGCAGCCAAGCGTTCCTCGGGACTAGCGGGGGCTACGAGCAGTACTTC.

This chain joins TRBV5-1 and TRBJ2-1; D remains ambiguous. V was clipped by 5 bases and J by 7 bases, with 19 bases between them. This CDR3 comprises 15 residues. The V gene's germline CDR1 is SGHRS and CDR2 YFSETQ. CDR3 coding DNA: TGCGCCAGCAGGTTAGGAGAAGGTCGTAAAAATGAGCAGTTCTTC. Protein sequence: CASRLGEGRKNEQFF.

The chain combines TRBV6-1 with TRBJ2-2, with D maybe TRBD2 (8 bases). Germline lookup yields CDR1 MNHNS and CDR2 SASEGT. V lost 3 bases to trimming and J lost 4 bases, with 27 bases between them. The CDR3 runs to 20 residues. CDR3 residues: CASSDVRDRGRGVSTGELFF. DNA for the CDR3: TGTGCCAGCAGTGATGTGCGGGACAGAGGGCGGGGGGTAAGCACCGGGGAGCTGTTTTTT.

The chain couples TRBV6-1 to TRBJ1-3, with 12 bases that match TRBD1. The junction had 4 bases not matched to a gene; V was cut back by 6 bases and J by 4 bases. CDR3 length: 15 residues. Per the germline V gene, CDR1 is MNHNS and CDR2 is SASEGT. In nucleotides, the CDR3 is TGTGCCAGCAGAATGGGACAGGGGGCGGGAAACACCATATATTTT. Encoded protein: CASRMGQGAGNTIYF.

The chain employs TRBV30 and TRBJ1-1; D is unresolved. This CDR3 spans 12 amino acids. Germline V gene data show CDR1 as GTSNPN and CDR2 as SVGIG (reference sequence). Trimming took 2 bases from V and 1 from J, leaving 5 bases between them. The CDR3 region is CAWSRANTEAFF. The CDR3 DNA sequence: TGTGCCTGGAGTCGTGCGAACACTGAAGCTTTCTTT.

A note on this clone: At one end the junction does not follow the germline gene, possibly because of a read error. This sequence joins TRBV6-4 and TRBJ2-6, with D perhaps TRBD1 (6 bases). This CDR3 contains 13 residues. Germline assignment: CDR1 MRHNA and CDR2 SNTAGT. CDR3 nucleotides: TGTGCCGGCAGGGGTAGAGGGGCCAACGTCCTGACTTTC. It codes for CAGRGRGANVLTF.

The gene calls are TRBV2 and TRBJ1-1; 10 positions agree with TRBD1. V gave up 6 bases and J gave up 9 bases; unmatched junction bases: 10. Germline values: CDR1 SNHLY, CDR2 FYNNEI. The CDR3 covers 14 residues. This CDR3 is CASSRTGGRGKAFF. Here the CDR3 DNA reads TGTGCCAGCAGCAGGACAGGGGGTCGGGGGAAAGCTTTCTTT.

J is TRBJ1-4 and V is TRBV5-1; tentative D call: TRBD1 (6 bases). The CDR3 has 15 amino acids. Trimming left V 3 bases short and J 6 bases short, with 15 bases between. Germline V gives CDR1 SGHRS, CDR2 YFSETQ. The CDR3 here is CASSSTGSRDEKLFF. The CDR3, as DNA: TGCGCCAGCAGCTCCACAGGGAGTAGGGATGAAAAACTGTTTTTT.

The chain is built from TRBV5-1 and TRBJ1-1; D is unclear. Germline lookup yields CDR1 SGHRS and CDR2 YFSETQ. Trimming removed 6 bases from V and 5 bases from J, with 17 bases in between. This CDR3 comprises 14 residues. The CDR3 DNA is TGCGCCAGCATGGGCGGGGAGGGAGGGACTGAAGCTTTCTTT. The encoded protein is CASMGGEGGTEAFF. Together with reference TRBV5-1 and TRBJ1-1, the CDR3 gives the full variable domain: KAGVTQTPRYLIKTRGQQVTLSCSPISGHRSVSWYQQTPGQGLQFLFEYFSETQRNKGNFPGRFSGRQFSNSRSEMNVSTLELGDSALYLCASMGGEGGTEAFFGQGTRLTVV.

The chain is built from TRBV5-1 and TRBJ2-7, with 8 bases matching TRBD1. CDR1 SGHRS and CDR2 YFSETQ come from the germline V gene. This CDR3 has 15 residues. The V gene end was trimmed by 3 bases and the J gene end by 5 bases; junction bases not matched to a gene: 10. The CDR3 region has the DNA TGCGCCAGCAGCTATGAATCAGGGGGCATCAACGAGCAGTACTTC. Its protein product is CASSYESGGINEQYF.

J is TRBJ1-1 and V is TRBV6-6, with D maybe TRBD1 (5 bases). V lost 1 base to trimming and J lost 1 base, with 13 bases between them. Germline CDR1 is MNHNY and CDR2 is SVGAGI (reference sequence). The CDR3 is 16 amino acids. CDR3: CASSYYPDSSNTEAFF. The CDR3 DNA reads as TGTGCCAGCAGTTACTACCCCGACAGTTCGAACACTGAAGCTTTCTTT.

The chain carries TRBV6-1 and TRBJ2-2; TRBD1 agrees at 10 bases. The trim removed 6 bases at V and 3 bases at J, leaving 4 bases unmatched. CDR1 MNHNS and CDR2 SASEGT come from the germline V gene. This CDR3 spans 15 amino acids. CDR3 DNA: TGTGCCAGCAGATCCGGGACAGGGGACACCGGGGAGCTGTTTTTT. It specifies CASRSGTGDTGELFF.

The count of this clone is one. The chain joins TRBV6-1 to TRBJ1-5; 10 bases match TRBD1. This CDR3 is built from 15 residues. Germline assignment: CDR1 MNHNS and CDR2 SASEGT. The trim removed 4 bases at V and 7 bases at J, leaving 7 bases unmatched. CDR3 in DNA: TGTGCCAGCAGTGCGACAGGGGGCAGGTCCCAGCCCCAGCATTTT. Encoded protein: CASSATGGRSQPQHF.

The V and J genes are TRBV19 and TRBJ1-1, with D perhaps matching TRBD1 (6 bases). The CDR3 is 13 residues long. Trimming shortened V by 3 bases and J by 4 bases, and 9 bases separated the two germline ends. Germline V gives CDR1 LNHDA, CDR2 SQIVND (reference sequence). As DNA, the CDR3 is TGTGCCAGTAGTATCACAGGGACCACTGAAGCTTTCTTT. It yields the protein CASSITGTTEAFF.

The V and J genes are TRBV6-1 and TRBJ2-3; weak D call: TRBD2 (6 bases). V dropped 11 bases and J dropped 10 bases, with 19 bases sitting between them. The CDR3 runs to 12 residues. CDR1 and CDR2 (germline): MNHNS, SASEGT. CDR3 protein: CASLRTNVPQYF. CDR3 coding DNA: TGTGCCTCCTTGAGGACTAACGTTCCGCAGTATTTT.

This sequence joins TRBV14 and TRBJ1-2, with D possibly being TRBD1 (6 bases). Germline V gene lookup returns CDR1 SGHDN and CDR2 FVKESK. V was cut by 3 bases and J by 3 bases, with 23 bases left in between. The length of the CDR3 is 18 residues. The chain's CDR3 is CASSHRGRGTKNYYGYTF. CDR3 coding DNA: TGTGCCAGCAGCCACAGGGGAAGGGGGACTAAGAATTACTATGGCTACACCTTC.

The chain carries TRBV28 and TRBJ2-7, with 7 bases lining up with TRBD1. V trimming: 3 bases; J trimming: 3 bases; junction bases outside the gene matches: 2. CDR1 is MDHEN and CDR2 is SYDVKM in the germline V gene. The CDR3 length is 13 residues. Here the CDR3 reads CASSLTGFYEQYF. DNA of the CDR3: TGTGCCAGCAGTTTGACAGGGTTCTACGAGCAGTACTTC. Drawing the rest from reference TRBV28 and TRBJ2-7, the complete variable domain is DVKVTQSSRYLVKRTGEKVFLECVQDMDHENMFWYRQDPGLGLRLIYFSYDVKMKEKGDIPEGYSVSREKKERFSLILESASTNQTSMYLCASSLTGFYEQYFGPGTRLTVT.

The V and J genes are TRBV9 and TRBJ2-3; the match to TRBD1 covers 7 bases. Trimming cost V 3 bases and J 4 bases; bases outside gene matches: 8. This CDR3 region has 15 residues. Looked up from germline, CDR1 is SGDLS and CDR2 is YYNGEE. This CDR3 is CASSGGEGAADTQYF. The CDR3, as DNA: TGTGCCAGCAGCGGTGGTGAGGGGGCAGCAGATACGCAGTATTTT.

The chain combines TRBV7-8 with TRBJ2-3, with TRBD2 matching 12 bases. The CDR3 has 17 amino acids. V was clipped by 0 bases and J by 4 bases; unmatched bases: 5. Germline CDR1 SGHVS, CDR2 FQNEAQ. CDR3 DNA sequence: TGTGCCAGCAGCTTAGCCCCGACTAGCGGGGGATCAGATACGCAGTATTTT. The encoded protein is CASSLAPTSGGSDTQYF.

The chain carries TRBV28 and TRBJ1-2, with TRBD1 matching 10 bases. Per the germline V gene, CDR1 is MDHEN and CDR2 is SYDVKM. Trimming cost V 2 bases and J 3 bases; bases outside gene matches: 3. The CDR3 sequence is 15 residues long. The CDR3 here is CASSLRGTGDYGYTF. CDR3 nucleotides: TGTGCCAGCAGTTTAAGGGGGACAGGGGACTATGGCTACACCTTC.

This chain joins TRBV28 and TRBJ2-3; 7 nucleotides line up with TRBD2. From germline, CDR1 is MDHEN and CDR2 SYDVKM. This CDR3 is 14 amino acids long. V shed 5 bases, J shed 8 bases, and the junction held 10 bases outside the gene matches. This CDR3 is CASSPRGVFSTQYF. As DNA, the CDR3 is TGTGCCAGCAGTCCCCGGGGGGTTTTTTCTACGCAGTATTTT.

The CDR3 region has the DNA TGTGCCAGCAGCACGGGGGAGCGCAATCAGCCCCAGCATTTT. Its protein is CASSTGERNQPQHF. The rearrangement joins TRBV21-1 to TRBJ1-5. TRBV21-1 is a pseudogene. The CDR3 totals 14 residues.

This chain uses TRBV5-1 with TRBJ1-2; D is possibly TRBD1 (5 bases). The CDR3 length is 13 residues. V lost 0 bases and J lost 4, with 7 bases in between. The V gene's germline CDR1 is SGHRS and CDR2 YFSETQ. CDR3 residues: CASSLDDSYGYTF. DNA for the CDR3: TGCGCCAGCAGCTTGGACGACAGCTATGGCTACACCTTC.

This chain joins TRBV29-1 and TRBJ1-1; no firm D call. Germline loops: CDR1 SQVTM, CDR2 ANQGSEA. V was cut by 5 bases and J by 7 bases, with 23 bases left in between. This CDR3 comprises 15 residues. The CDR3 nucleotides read TGCAGCGTTCGCCAACCAGGAAATCCGCGCATTGAAGCTTTCTTT. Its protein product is CSVRQPGNPRIEAFF.